This TCR beta chain was sequenced during a study of CD8+ T cells in alopecia areata (dated 2018 in TCRdb). Context from the whole study: High-throughput TCRbeta sequencing was used to examine T cell clonal expansion in alopecia areata in both the C3H/HeJ mouse model and human patients. In humans, TCRbeta sequencing was performed on scalp tissue and on sorted CD4+ and CD8+ peripheral blood T cells from healthy controls and from patients with patchy or totalis/universalis alopecia areata. Amplification of TCRbeta CDR3 regions was done by immunoSEQ multiplex PCR using 35 Vbeta forward primers and 13 Jbeta reverse primers. RNA was extracted with the PAXgene miRNA kit for fixed scalp, the miRNeasy kit for PBMCs, and the RNeasy kit for mouse skin. Scalp clonality was compared among normal scalp (n=4), patchy alopecia areata scalp (n=8), and alopecia totalis/universalis scalp (n=8).

The cysteine opens and the phenylalanine closes a CDR3 of 15 amino acids. Just CDR3 DNA is preserved here, 45 bases in frame from base 1. The germline V gene encodes CDR1 KGHSH and CDR2 LQKENI. Germline trimming amounts to 4 bases on V and 7 bases on J, with 8 as the count of junction bases outside the gene matches. From alopecia areata patients, peripheral blood was collected along with lesional scalp punch biopsies. After PBMCs were isolated by density centrifugation and stained for CD3, CD4 and CD8, a FACSAria was used to sort CD4+ and CD8+ T cells. The untreated alopecia areata patients were recruited through a multicenter biomarker study. For roughly 5 biomarker-study patients, blood CD8+ T cells were further sorted into NKG2D-low and NKG2D-high fractions. General findings and caveats noted by the study authors: Scalp TCR repertoire analysis is complicated because resident alphabeta T cells in normal human skin are also sequenced, whereas mouse skin is dominated by gammadelta T cells. Compared with normal scalp, lesional scalp had higher clonality and more expanded CD8+ clones, particularly in alopecia totalis/universalis, a pattern that suggests antigenic drive. Shared TCR sequences between patients were less evident than in mice, which may be partly attributable to HLA diversity in the patient population.

Libraries came from the immunoSEQ multiplex PCR assay. RNA was extracted from all samples and reverse transcribed into cDNA as template for TCR sequencing. SuperScript III was used to make first-strand cDNA, primed with a 2:1 mix of oligo-dT and random hexamers. A synthetic immune receptor repertoire was used to measure amplification bias, and any remaining bias was corrected computationally. The authors' analysis ran thus. Raw reads were preprocessed to remove errors, and CDR3 was defined according to IMGT conventions as the region from the conserved cysteine to phenylalanine. Clonality was calculated as 1 minus Shannon entropy normalized by log2 of the number of productive unique TCRs. Whether scalp clones were CD4 or CD8 was inferred by matching scalp TCRbeta sequences against CD4 and CD8 repertoires sorted from blood. TCRdb obtained this table from immuneACCESS and retained in-frame rearrangements with V and J assigned. These tables miss some clones; where compared with another copy, unresolved V genes account for less than half of the shortfall, and the remainder is unexplained. V, J and clone size were drawn from that table, and D and trimming were deduced from the DNA. The sample table shows 20,000 to 30,000 clones, and about 50% are seen once. The ten largest clones take up under 35% of the sample.

Points on this clone: Its cognate antigen has yet to be identified. Qualities for individual bases were not recorded, and no much larger clone is one base off.

Sequences were obtained from NKG2D-high CD8+ T cells sorted from blood. The label giving this sample's cell subset or site can be read as: sorted CD8+ NKG2D-high blood T cells. The chain was built from TRBV18 and TRBJ2-1; TRBD1 aligns with 9 central bases. The source of this sequence is a human donor with alopecia areata. The CDR3 protein: CASSRDRARKNEQFF. The sequenced DNA: TGTGCCAGCTCACGGGACAGGGCTAGGAAAAATGAGCAGTTCTTC.